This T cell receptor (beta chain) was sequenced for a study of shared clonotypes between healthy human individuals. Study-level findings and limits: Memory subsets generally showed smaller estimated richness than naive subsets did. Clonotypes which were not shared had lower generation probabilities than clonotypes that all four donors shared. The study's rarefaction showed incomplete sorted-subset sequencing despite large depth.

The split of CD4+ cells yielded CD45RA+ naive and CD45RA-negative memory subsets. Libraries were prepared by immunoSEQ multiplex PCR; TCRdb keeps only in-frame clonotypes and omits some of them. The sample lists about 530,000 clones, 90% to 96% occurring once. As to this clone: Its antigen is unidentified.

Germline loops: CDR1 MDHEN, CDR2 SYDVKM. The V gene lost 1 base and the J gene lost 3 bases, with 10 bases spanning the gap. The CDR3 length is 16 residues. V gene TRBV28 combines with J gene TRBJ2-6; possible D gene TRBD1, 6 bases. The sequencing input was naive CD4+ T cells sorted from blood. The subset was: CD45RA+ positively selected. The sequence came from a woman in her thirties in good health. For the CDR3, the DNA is TGTGCCAGCAGTTTATACAGGGACCTTGGGGCCAACGTCCTGACTTTC. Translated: CASSLYRDLGANVLTF.